The rows below give T cell receptor beta chains drawn from one sample of a study of CD8+ T cells in alopecia areata. TCRdb's copy holds only in-frame clones and misses some; the assay was immunoSEQ multiplex PCR. The sample has some 130,000 clones, 45% to 65% seen once; the top ten hold less than 5.5%. The input for sequencing was CD4+ T cells sorted from blood, taken at week 0. These receptor sequences come from a human donor with alopecia areata. The conserved cysteine and the conserved F or W are not part of the CDR3 here.

CDR3 length: 14
J gene: TRBJ2-2
V gene: TRBV30
CDR3 protein: AWSHKRGVDTGELF

CDR3 length: 13
J gene: TRBJ2-5
V gene: TRBV5-1
CDR3 protein: ASNPGQGAGETQY

CDR3 length: 13
J gene: TRBJ2-1
V gene: TRBV6-5
CDR3 protein: ASSYTQPSYNEQF

CDR3 length: 10
J gene: TRBJ1-2
V gene: TRBV29-1
CDR3 protein: SGQGESYGYT

CDR3 length: 13
J gene: TRBJ2-7
V gene: TRBV6-5
CDR3 protein: ASSRRATGPYEQY

CDR3 length: 15
J gene: TRBJ2-1
V gene: TRBV25-1
CDR3 protein: ASRAQTAGGNSNEQF

CDR3 length: 13
J gene: TRBJ1-2
V gene: TRBV7-9
CDR3 protein: ASSRGQTANYGYT

CDR3 length: 13
J gene: TRBJ2-7
V gene: TRBV11-2
CDR3 protein: ASSLVRDRFYEQY

CDR3 length: 11
J gene: TRBJ1-1
V gene: TRBV5-1
CDR3 protein: ASSSGPNTEAF

CDR3 length: 9
J gene: TRBJ1-1
V gene: TRBV5-6
CDR3 protein: ASSWGSEAF

CDR3 length: 10
J gene: TRBJ1-1
V gene: TRBV5-1
CDR3 protein: ASGSSDTEAF

CDR3 length: 13
J gene: TRBJ2-2
V gene: TRBV5-1
CDR3 protein: ASNPIPGATGELF

CDR3 length: 13
J gene: TRBJ2-3
V gene: TRBV7-2
CDR3 protein: ASSSGGAMADTQY

CDR3 length: 13
J gene: TRBJ2-6
V gene: TRBV15
CDR3 protein: ATSVGGTGANVLT

CDR3 length: 13
J gene: TRBJ2-5
V gene: TRBV2
CDR3 protein: ASSEDGGGKETQY

CDR3 length: 12
J gene: TRBJ2-5
V gene: TRBV5-1
CDR3 protein: ASSLVSGRETQY

CDR3 length: 13
J gene: TRBJ2-2
V gene: TRBV2
CDR3 protein: ASSEPGVGSGELF

CDR3 length: 13
J gene: TRBJ2-1
V gene: TRBV6-6
CDR3 protein: AAGRTSGEENEQF

CDR3 length: 13
J gene: TRBJ1-1
V gene: TRBV5-4
CDR3 protein: ASSRREQGDTEAF

CDR3 length: 13
J gene: TRBJ2-2
V gene: TRBV7-3
CDR3 protein: ASSRPGQDTGELF

CDR3 length: 12
J gene: TRBJ1-2
V gene: TRBV7-2
CDR3 protein: ASSIYRDHYGYT

CDR3 length: 13
J gene: TRBJ1-1
V gene: TRBV18
CDR3 protein: ASSPRGAGDTEAF

CDR3 length: 13
J gene: TRBJ1-6
V gene: TRBV7-6
CDR3 protein: ASSFQSEGNSPLH

CDR3 length: 13
J gene: TRBJ2-7
V gene: TRBV6-5
CDR3 protein: ASSRSGTPLYEQY

CDR3 length: 12
J gene: TRBJ1-1
V gene: TRBV6-6
CDR3 protein: ASSYSNRNTEAF

CDR3 length: 9
J gene: TRBJ2-1
V gene: TRBV20-1
CDR3 protein: SARDALEQF

CDR3 length: 11
J gene: TRBJ1-1
V gene: TRBV2
CDR3 protein: ASSQDTNTEAF

CDR3 length: 13
J gene: TRBJ2-5
V gene: TRBV7-8
CDR3 protein: ASSLLTQFQETQY

CDR3 length: 12
J gene: TRBJ2-5
V gene: TRBV7-2
CDR3 protein: ASGTSGRLETQY

CDR3 length: 12
J gene: TRBJ2-1
V gene: TRBV19
CDR3 protein: ASSIPGPYNEQF

CDR3 length: 12
J gene: TRBJ2-3
V gene: TRBV30
CDR3 protein: ACGTGISTDTQY

CDR3 length: 12
J gene: TRBJ2-1
V gene: TRBV5-1
CDR3 protein: ASSPGPQGNRQF

CDR3 length: 10
J gene: TRBJ1-2
V gene: TRBV19
CDR3 protein: ASIQGPYGYT

CDR3 length: 12
J gene: TRBJ1-1
V gene: TRBV4-2
CDR3 protein: ASSQEGANTEAF

CDR3 length: 13
J gene: TRBJ1-4
V gene: TRBV7-9
CDR3 protein: ASSPHRDRGEKLF

CDR3 length: 11
J gene: TRBJ2-3
V gene: TRBV7-2
CDR3 protein: ASSPPGTDTQY

CDR3 length: 14
J gene: TRBJ2-7
V gene: TRBV5-5
CDR3 protein: ASSLDLAGDSYEQY

CDR3 length: 14
J gene: TRBJ2-6
V gene: TRBV5-1
CDR3 protein: ASSPRQGAGANVLT

CDR3 length: 14
J gene: TRBJ2-5
V gene: TRBV7-2
CDR3 protein: ASSSSPWTAQETQY

CDR3 length: 15
J gene: TRBJ2-3
V gene: TRBV5-1
CDR3 protein: ASSGQQGIQRTDTQY

CDR3 length: 13
J gene: TRBJ1-6
V gene: TRBV18
CDR3 protein: ASSPQGARNSPLH

CDR3 length: 15
J gene: TRBJ2-2
V gene: TRBV5-1
CDR3 protein: ASGLSPVAGVTGELF

CDR3 length: 13
J gene: TRBJ2-3
V gene: TRBV10-3
CDR3 protein: AISDRGGRTDTQY

CDR3 length: 10
J gene: TRBJ1-6
V gene: TRBV2
CDR3 protein: ASRALNSPLH

CDR3 length: 15
J gene: TRBJ2-1
V gene: TRBV4-3
CDR3 protein: ASSQDSRGSSYNEQF

CDR3 length: 15
J gene: TRBJ2-3
V gene: TRBV5-1
CDR3 protein: ASSLAPRGRDTDTQY

CDR3 length: 12
J gene: TRBJ2-3
V gene: TRBV6-5
CDR3 protein: ASSLNGRTDTQY

CDR3 length: 13
J gene: TRBJ2-7
V gene: TRBV5-1
CDR3 protein: ASSLYLSGAYEQY

CDR3 length: 12
J gene: TRBJ2-1
V gene: TRBV30
CDR3 protein: AWSGLAGFNEQF

CDR3 length: 13
J gene: TRBJ2-3
V gene: TRBV5-1
CDR3 protein: ASSLGIAGADTQY

CDR3 length: 11
J gene: TRBJ2-5
V gene: TRBV4-3
CDR3 protein: ASSQAQRETQY

CDR3 length: 13
J gene: TRBJ1-2
V gene: TRBV27
CDR3 protein: ASSLDRNLNYGYT

CDR3 length: 12
J gene: TRBJ1-1
V gene: TRBV11-2
CDR3 protein: ASSTQGLGTEAF

CDR3 length: 11
J gene: TRBJ2-7
V gene: TRBV9
CDR3 protein: ASSVAVGDEQY

CDR3 length: 9
J gene: TRBJ1-2
V gene: TRBV30
CDR3 protein: AWTGTYGYT

CDR3 length: 12
J gene: TRBJ1-2
V gene: TRBV19
CDR3 protein: ASRGQVGVYGYT

CDR3 length: 11
J gene: TRBJ1-1
V gene: TRBV29-1
CDR3 protein: SVAQGADTEAF